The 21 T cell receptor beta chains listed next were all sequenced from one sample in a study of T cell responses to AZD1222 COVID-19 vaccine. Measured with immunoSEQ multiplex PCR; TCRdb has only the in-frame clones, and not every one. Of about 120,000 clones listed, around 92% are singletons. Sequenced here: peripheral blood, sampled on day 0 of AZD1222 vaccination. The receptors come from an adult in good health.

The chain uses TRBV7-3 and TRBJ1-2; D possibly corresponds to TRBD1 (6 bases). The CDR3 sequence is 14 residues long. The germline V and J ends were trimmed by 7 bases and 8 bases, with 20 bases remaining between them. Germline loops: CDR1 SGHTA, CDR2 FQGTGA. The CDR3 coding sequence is TGTGCCAGCATCGGGAGGGGGGCTGAGTCGGGCTACACCTTC. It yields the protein CASIGRGAESGYTF.

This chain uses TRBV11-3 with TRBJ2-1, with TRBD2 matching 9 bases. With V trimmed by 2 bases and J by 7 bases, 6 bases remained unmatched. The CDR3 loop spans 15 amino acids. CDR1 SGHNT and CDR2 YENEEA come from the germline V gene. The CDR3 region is CASSLRAGGGNEQFF. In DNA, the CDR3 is TGTGCCAGCAGCTTACGAGCGGGGGGAGGTAATGAGCAGTTCTTC.

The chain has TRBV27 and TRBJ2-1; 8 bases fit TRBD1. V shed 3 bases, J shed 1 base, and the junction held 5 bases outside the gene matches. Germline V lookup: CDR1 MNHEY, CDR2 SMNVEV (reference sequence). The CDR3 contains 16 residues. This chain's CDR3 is CASSFQGAISYNEQFF. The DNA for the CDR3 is TGTGCCAGCAGTTTCCAGGGGGCGATATCCTACAATGAGCAGTTCTTC.

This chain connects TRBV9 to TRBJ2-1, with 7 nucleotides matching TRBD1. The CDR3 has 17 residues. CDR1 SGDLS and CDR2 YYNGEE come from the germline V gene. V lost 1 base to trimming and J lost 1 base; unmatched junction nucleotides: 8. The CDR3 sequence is CASSVQGVVRSYNEQFF. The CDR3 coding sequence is TGTGCCAGCAGCGTACAGGGGGTAGTGAGGTCCTACAATGAGCAGTTCTTC.

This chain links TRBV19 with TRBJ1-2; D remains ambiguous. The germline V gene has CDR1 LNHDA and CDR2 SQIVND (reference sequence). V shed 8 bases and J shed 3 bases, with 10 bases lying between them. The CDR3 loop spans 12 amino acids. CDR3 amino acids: CASGYGYYGYTF. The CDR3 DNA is TGTGCCAGTGGCTACGGGTACTATGGCTACACCTTC.

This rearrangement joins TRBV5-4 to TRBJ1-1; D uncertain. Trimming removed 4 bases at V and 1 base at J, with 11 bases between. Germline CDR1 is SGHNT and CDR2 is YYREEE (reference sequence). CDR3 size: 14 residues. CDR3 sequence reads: CASSLRTGNTEAFF. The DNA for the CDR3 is TGTGCCAGCAGCCTACGGACGGGGAACACTGAAGCTTTCTTT.

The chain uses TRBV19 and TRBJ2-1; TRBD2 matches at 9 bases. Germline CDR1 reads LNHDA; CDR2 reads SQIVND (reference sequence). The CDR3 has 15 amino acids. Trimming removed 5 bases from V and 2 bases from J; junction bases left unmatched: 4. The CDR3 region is CASSFSGGTYNEQFF. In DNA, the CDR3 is TGTGCCAGTAGTTTTAGCGGGGGCACCTACAATGAGCAGTTCTTC.

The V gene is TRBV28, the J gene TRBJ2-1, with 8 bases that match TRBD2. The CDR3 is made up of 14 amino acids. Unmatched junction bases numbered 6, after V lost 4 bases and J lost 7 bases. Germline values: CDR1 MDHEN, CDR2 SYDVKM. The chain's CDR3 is CASSSPRGGNEQFF. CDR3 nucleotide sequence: TGTGCCAGCAGTTCCCCTCGGGGGGGTAATGAGCAGTTCTTC.

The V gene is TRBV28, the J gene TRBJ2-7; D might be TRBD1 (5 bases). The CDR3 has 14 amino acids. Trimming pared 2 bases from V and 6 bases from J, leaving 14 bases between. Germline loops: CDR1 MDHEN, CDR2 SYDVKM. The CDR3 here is CASSLEAGSSEQYF. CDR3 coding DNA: TGTGCCAGCAGTTTAGAGGCAGGGTCAAGCGAGCAGTACTTC.

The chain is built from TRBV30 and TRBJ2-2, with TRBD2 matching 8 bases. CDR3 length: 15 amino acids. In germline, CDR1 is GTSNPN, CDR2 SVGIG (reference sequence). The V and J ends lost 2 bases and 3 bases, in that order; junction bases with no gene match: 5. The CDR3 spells CAWSRGGIYTGELFF. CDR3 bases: TGTGCCTGGAGTCGCGGGGGGATATACACCGGGGAGCTGTTTTTT.

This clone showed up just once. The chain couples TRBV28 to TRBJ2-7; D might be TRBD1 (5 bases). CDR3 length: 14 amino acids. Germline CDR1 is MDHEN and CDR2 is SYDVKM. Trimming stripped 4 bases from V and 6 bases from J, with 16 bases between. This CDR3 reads CASSSPVNRFEQYF. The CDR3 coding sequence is TGTGCCAGCAGTTCCCCAGTCAACAGGTTCGAGCAGTACTTC.

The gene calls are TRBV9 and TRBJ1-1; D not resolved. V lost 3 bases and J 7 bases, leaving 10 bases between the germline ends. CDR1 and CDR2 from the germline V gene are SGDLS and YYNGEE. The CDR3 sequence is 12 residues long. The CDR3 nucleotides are TGTGCCAGCAGCGGTTTGCCTATTGAAGCTTTCTTT. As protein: CASSGLPIEAFF.

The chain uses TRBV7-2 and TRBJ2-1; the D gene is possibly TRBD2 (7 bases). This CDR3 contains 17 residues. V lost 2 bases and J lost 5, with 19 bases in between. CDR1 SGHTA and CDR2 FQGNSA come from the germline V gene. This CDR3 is CASSLRFRGGADNEQFF. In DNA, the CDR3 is TGTGCCAGCAGCTTAAGGTTCAGAGGGGGGGCAGACAATGAGCAGTTCTTC.

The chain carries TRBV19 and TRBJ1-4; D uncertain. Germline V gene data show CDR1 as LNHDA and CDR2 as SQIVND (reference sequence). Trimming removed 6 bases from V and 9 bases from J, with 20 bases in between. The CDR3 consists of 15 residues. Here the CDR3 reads CASRPDQLPAKKLFF. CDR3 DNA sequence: TGTGCCAGTAGGCCGGATCAGCTCCCTGCGAAAAAACTGTTTTTT. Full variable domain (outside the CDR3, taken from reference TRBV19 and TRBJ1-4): DGGITQSPKYLFRKEGQNVTLSCEQNLNHDAMYWYRQDPGQGLRLIYYSQIVNDFQKGDIAEGYSVSREKKESFPLTVTSAQKNPTAFYLCASRPDQLPAKKLFFGSGTQLSVL.

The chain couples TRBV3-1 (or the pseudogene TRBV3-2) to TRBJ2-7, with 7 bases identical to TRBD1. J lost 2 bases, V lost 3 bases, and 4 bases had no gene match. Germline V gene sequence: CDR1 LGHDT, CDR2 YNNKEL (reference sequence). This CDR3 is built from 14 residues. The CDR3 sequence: CASSQSGTAYEQYF. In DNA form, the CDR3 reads TGTGCCAGCAGCCAGTCCGGGACAGCCTACGAGCAGTACTTC.

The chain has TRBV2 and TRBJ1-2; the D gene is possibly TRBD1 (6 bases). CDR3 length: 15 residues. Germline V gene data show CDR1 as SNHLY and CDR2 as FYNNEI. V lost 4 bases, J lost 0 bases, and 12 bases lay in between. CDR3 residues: CASSGAKGANYGYTF. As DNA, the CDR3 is TGTGCCAGCAGTGGAGCGAAGGGGGCTAACTATGGCTACACCTTC.

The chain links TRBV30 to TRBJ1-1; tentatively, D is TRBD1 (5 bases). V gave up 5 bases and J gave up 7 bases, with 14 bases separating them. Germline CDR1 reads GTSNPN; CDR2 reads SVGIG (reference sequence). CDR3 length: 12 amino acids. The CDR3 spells CAWGPGGGEAFF. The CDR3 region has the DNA TGTGCCTGGGGCCCCGGGGGGGGTGAAGCTTTCTTT.

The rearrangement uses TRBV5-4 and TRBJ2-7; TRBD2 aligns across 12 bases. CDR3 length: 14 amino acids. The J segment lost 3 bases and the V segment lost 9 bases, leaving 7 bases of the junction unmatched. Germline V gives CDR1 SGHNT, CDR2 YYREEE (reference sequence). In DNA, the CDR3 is TGTGCCACCCGGACTAGCGGGGAATTCTACGAGCAGTACTTC. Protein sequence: CATRTSGEFYEQYF.

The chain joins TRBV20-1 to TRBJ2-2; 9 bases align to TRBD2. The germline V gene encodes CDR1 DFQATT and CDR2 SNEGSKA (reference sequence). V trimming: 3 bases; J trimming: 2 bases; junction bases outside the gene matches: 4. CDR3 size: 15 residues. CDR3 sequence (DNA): TGCAGTGCTAGTAAGCGGGGGGCCAACACCGGGGAGCTGTTTTTT. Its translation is CSASKRGANTGELFF.

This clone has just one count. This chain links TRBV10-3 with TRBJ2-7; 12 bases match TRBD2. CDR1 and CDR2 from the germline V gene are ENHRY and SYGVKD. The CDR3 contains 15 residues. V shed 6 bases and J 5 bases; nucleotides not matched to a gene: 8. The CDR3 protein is CAIRELAGGSHEQYF. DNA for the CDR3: TGTGCCATCAGGGAACTAGCGGGGGGTTCCCACGAGCAGTACTTC.

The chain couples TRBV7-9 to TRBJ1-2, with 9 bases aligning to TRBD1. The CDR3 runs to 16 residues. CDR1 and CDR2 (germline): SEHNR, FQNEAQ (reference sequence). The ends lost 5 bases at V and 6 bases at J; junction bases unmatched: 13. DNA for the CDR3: TGTGCCAGCAGCAGGGTGGTAGGACAGGGGTCCCATGGCTACACCTTC. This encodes CASSRVVGQGSHGYTF.